Each of the 11 T cell receptor beta chains below was sequenced from the same sample in a study of T cells in Graves' hyperthyroidism and ophthalmopathy. There were TCR beta CDR3 regions amplified from RNA transcripts. The HTBI set primed first-round TCR CDR3 RT-PCR. In TCRdb, the multiplex PCR reads were re-called with MiXCR into one record per CDR3 protein. The sample has a few hundred thousand distinct CDR3 sequences, around a fifth seen once. Specimen: blood. These receptors were obtained from a woman in her seventies with Graves' ophthalmopathy.

The rearrangement joins TRBV28 to TRBJ1-5; 7 bases line up with TRBD1. CDR1 and CDR2 from the germline V gene are MDHEN and SYDVKM. The CDR3 loop spans 16 amino acids. The ends lost 6 bases at V and 6 bases at J; junction bases unmatched: 14. CDR3 residues: CASRPLQGVVVQPQHF. The CDR3 DNA follows: TGTGCCAGCAGACCCCTCCAGGGGGTAGTAGTTCAGCCCCAGCATTTT.

Many counts were recorded for this clonotype. V usage is TRBV11-2 and J usage is TRBJ2-1, with D perhaps TRBD2 (5 bases). The V and J ends lost 1 base and 4 bases respectively, with 11 bases between them. Per germline, CDR1 SGHAT and CDR2 FQNNGV. The CDR3 runs to 15 residues. CDR3 nucleotide sequence: TGTGCCAGCAGCTTAGGAAGAGGGTTTTACAATGAGCAGTTCTTC. Translation: CASSLGRGFYNEQFF.

This clonotype came up a few times. The chain couples TRBV5-1 to TRBJ1-2; D is uncertain. The CDR3 is made up of 13 amino acids. Trimming took 0 bases from V and 5 from J, leaving 8 bases between them. Germline assignment: CDR1 SGHRS and CDR2 YFSETQ. The DNA for the CDR3 is TGCGCCAGCAGCTTGGTAGCAGCTTATGGCTACACCTTC. Its translation: CASSLVAAYGYTF.

This chain connects TRBV28 to TRBJ1-2; possible D gene TRBD1, 6 bases. V dropped 7 bases and J dropped 5 bases, with 17 bases sitting between them. CDR3 length: 14 amino acids. Germline assignment: CDR1 MDHEN and CDR2 SYDVKM. CDR3: CASNRDKPLYGYTF. CDR3 sequence (DNA): TGTGCCAGCAATAGGGACAAGCCCCTATATGGCTACACCTTC.

This clonotype turned up a few times. The chain employs TRBV3-1 and TRBJ2-2; no firm D call. The CDR3 length is 13 residues. The germline V and J ends were trimmed by 4 bases and 3 bases, with 6 bases remaining between them. Germline lookup yields CDR1 LGHDT and CDR2 YNNKEL (reference sequence). The CDR3 region is CASSRLDTGELFF. The CDR3 DNA follows: TGTGCCAGCAGCCGGCTAGACACCGGGGAGCTGTTTTTT.

At least ten counts were recorded for this clonotype. The chain has TRBV28 and TRBJ2-1; D gene uncertain. Trimming cost V 4 bases and J 3 bases, with 4 bases left between them. This CDR3 comprises 12 residues. CDR1 and CDR2 (germline): MDHEN, SYDVKM. CDR3 sequence: CASSWNYNEQFF. The CDR3 DNA sequence: TGTGCCAGCAGTTGGAACTACAATGAGCAGTTCTTC.

The V and J genes are TRBV6-1 and TRBJ1-2; D is uncertain. Trimming took off 7 bases at V and 8 bases at J, with 17 bases between the two ends. Germline-derived CDR1 and CDR2 are MNHNS and SASEGT. The CDR3 spans 13 residues. The CDR3 loop is CASTRITTMGYTF. The DNA for the CDR3 is TGTGCCAGCACCCGTATAACCACTATGGGCTACACCTTC.

This clonotype was recorded a few times. The gene calls are TRBV3-1 and TRBJ2-1, with D perhaps TRBD1 (8 bases). Germline V gives CDR1 LGHDT, CDR2 YNNKEL (reference sequence). Trimming shortened V by 5 bases and J by 7 bases, and 12 bases separated the two germline ends. This CDR3 is 13 amino acids long. CDR3 sequence reads: CASSAQGGNEQFF. DNA of the CDR3: TGTGCCAGCAGCGCACAGGGGGGGAATGAGCAGTTCTTC.

Only a few counts were recorded for this clonotype. This chain connects TRBV5-1 to TRBJ2-1, with 8 bases that match TRBD2. Germline V gene lookup returns CDR1 SGHRS and CDR2 YFSETQ. V was clipped by 0 bases and J by 6 bases; unmatched bases: 5. This CDR3 is 15 amino acids long. The CDR3 bases are TGCGCCAGCAGCTTGGCAGCGGGAGAGGGCAATGAGCAGTTCTTC. It yields the protein CASSLAAGEGNEQFF.

This clonotype was counted at least ten times. The gene calls are TRBV7-9 and TRBJ2-7; 8 bases align to TRBD1. V was pared by 1 base and J by 3 bases, with 11 bases of the junction left unmatched. Germline values: CDR1 SEHNR, CDR2 FQNEAQ (reference sequence). The CDR3 consists of 17 residues. CDR3 in DNA: TGTGCCAGCAGCTTAGGCCAGGGGGCAGGTCGGGGCTACGAGCAGTACTTC. Translated: CASSLGQGAGRGYEQYF.

This clonotype was detected a few times. This sequence joins TRBV2 and TRBJ2-3; 7 bases fit TRBD1. J lost 6 bases, V lost 6 bases, and 9 bases had no gene match. Per the germline V gene, CDR1 is SNHLY and CDR2 is FYNNEI. This CDR3 has 14 amino acids. This CDR3 reads CASRPGQHVDTQYF. CDR3 nucleotides: TGTGCCAGCAGGCCGGGACAGCACGTTGATACGCAGTATTTT.